The 31 T cell receptor beta chains below come from one sample, sequenced in a study of shared T cell receptors in the human thymus. Assay used: immunoSEQ multiplex PCR; TCRdb lists only in-frame clones, some missing. This table has roughly 560,000 clones, around three quarters appearing once. These data were also reused for a study on human thymus T cells.

Sequencing used thymocytes. The receptors shown here come from a boy younger than two with a congenital heart defect.

The V and J genes are TRBV20-1 and TRBJ2-7; tentative D call: TRBD1 (6 bases). CDR3 length equals 11 residues. V shed 3 bases and J shed 6 bases, with 9 bases lying between them. Germline CDR1 and CDR2: DFQATT and SNEGSKA (reference sequence). In nucleotides, the CDR3 is TGCAGTGCTAGTTACAGGGCCGAGCAGTACTTC. Protein: CSASYRAEQYF.

V gene TRBV4-3 combines with J gene TRBJ2-1; D gene ambiguous. Trimming left V 0 bases short and J 12 bases short, with 12 bases between. CDR1 is LGHNA, CDR2 YSLEER, per germline. CDR3 length equals 13 residues. CDR3 nucleotides: TGCGCCAGCAGCCAAGACGTAAAGCACTTGCAGTTCTTC. It specifies CASSQDVKHLQFF.

This clone was seen only a few times. This chain joins TRBV7-9 and TRBJ1-1, with 7 positions matching TRBD1. CDR3 size: 16 residues. V lost 1 base and J lost 0; bases outside the gene matches: 5. CDR1 is SEHNR and CDR2 is FQNEAQ in the germline V gene (reference sequence). This CDR3 reads CASSLGQGPMNTEAFF. For the CDR3, the DNA is TGTGCCAGCAGCTTAGGACAGGGACCCATGAACACTGAAGCTTTCTTT.

V and J are TRBV9 and TRBJ2-4; D might be TRBD1 (6 bases). V shed 0 bases and J shed 5 bases, with 12 bases lying between them. Germline CDR1 and CDR2: SGDLS and YYNGEE. There are 15 residues in the CDR3. DNA for the CDR3: TGTGCCAGCAGCGTAGGGGGGCGTTGGGAAAACATTCAGTACTTC. Translating it yields CASSVGGRWENIQYF.

The chain uses TRBV2 and TRBJ2-4; D is perhaps TRBD2 (5 bases). The CDR3 totals 14 residues. CDR1 is SNHLY and CDR2 is FYNNEI in the germline V gene. V was cut by 7 bases and J by 6 bases, with 16 bases left in between. CDR3 loop: CASTSRAERNIQYF. In DNA, the CDR3 is TGTGCCAGCACCTCGAGGGCCGAGCGAAACATTCAGTACTTC.

The sample holds a few counts of this clone. V is TRBV27 and J is TRBJ2-7; 9 nucleotides match TRBD1. The CDR3 has 15 residues. J was trimmed by 6 bases and V by 2 bases; bases with no gene match: 8. CDR1 is MNHEY and CDR2 is SMNVEV in the germline V gene (reference sequence). The CDR3 region has the DNA TGTGCCAGCAGTTTACAACAGGGGGCGAGGCGCGAGCAGTACTTC. This sequence encodes CASSLQQGARREQYF.

The chain couples TRBV4-3 to TRBJ1-1; D is possibly TRBD1 (5 bases). Trimming left V 0 bases short and J 0 bases short, with 11 bases between. CDR1 and CDR2 (germline): LGHNA, YSLEER. CDR3 length equals 16 residues. For the CDR3, the DNA is TGCGCCAGCAGCCAAGATCGGGGGATCCTGAACACTGAAGCTTTCTTT. Its translation: CASSQDRGILNTEAFF.

J is TRBJ2-7 and V is TRBV30; possibly TRBD1 for D (7 bases). Germline V gene data show CDR1 as GTSNPN and CDR2 as SVGIG (reference sequence). Trimming pared 8 bases from V and 9 bases from J, leaving 20 bases between. The CDR3 length is 12 residues. In DNA form, the CDR3 reads TGTGCCAGCCGGGACAGCCCCGGGGGGCAGTACTTC. Residues: CASRDSPGGQYF.

This clone was seen more than once but under ten times. The chain recombines TRBV16 with TRBJ1-1; D gene ambiguous. V was clipped by 0 bases and J by 1 base, with 6 bases between them. Germline lookup yields CDR1 KGHSY and CDR2 FQNENV. This CDR3 spans 14 amino acids. This chain's CDR3 is CASSQSNRNTEAFF. Written as DNA, the CDR3 is TGTGCCAGCAGCCAATCTAACAGGAACACTGAAGCTTTCTTT. Full variable domain (rest looked up from reference TRBV16 and TRBJ1-1): GEEVAQTPKHLVRGEGQKAKLYCAPIKGHSYVFWYQQVLKNEFKFLISFQNENVFDETGMPKERFSAKCLPNSPCSLEIQATKLEDSAVYFCASSQSNRNTEAFFGQGTRLTVV.

The V call is TRBV28, the J call TRBJ2-7; 7 bases are shared with TRBD1. V gave up 4 bases and J gave up 2 bases; unmatched junction bases: 14. The CDR3 is made up of 17 amino acids. The germline V gene encodes CDR1 MDHEN and CDR2 SYDVKM. CDR3 nucleotides: TGTGCCAGCAGTTCCCCCCTTCGGGGACAGCTCCCCTACGAGCAGTACTTC. Its protein is CASSSPLRGQLPYEQYF.

This chain joins TRBV19 and TRBJ1-1, with 7 bases matching TRBD1. Per the germline V gene, CDR1 is LNHDA and CDR2 is SQIVND (reference sequence). This CDR3 spans 13 amino acids. Trimming at V came to 5 bases and at J to 3 bases, leaving 3 bases not matched to a gene. CDR3 region: CASSATGHTEAFF. The CDR3 bases are TGTGCCAGTAGTGCGACAGGGCACACTGAAGCTTTCTTT.

V is TRBV29-1 and J is TRBJ2-1; TRBD2 agrees at 9 bases. The CDR3 consists of 14 residues. The ends lost 7 bases at V and 6 bases at J; junction bases unmatched: 10. CDR1 is SQVTM, CDR2 ANQGSEA, per germline. For the CDR3, the DNA is TGCAGCGGAAAGCGGGAGGATGGATTCAATGAGCAGTTCTTC. It translates to CSGKREDGFNEQFF.

The CDR3 region is CASSRDSEAFF. DNA for the CDR3: TGCGCCAGCAGCCGTGACAGTGAAGCTTTCTTT. The V call is TRBV5-1, the J call TRBJ1-1; maybe TRBD1 (5 bases). The germline CDR1 and CDR2 sequences are SGHRS and YFSETQ. The CDR3 spans 11 residues. V was clipped by 4 bases and J by 7 bases, with 8 bases between them. The whole variable domain, filled in from reference TRBV5-1 and TRBJ1-1, reads KAGVTQTPRYLIKTRGQQVTLSCSPISGHRSVSWYQQTPGQGLQFLFEYFSETQRNKGNFPGRFSGRQFSNSRSEMNVSTLELGDSALYLCASSRDSEAFFGQGTRLTVV.

The J gene is TRBJ2-7, the V gene TRBV27; 11 bases map to TRBD2. Per germline, CDR1 MNHEY and CDR2 SMNVEV (reference sequence). With V trimmed by 8 bases and J by 5 bases, 14 bases remained unmatched. The CDR3 loop spans 16 amino acids. The DNA for the CDR3 is TGTGCCAGCCAAAACTCGGGACTAGCGGCGGAGGACGAGCAGTACTTC. Encoded protein: CASQNSGLAAEDEQYF.

This chain connects TRBV7-2 to TRBJ2-3; TRBD2 is a possible D gene (5 bases). CDR3 length: 16 residues. Trimming stripped 6 bases from V and 6 bases from J, with 22 bases between. Germline CDR1 reads SGHTA; CDR2 reads FQGNSA. The CDR3 DNA is TGTGCCAGCAGTCCCCGGATAGCGTTAGTCTGGGATACGCAGTATTTT. This translates into CASSPRIALVWDTQYF.

The chain combines TRBV13 with TRBJ2-1; TRBD2 matches at 8 bases. Unmatched junction bases numbered 9, after V lost 5 bases and J lost 12 bases. Per germline, CDR1 PRHDT and CDR2 FYEKMQ (reference sequence). The length of the CDR3 is 13 residues. The CDR3 loop is CASSIGLAASQFF. Here the CDR3 DNA reads TGTGCCAGCAGCATCGGACTAGCAGCGTCGCAGTTCTTC.

The CDR3 DNA is TGTGCCTGGGCGCCGGGACAGGGCCGTCAGCCCCAGCATTTT. Amino acids: CAWAPGQGRQPQHF. The chain has TRBV30 and TRBJ1-5; TRBD1 agrees at 9 bases. The CDR3 is 14 amino acids. The J segment lost 6 bases and the V segment lost 5 bases, leaving 8 bases of the junction unmatched. Germline V gene sequence: CDR1 GTSNPN, CDR2 SVGIG (reference sequence).

The CDR3 DNA follows: TGTGCCAGCAGCCAACCGGGACTAGAGGAAGAGACCCAGTACTTC. This sequence encodes CASSQPGLEEETQYF. The chain employs TRBV4-2 and TRBJ2-5; TRBD2 aligns across 8 bases. Germline V gene sequence: CDR1 LGHNA, CDR2 YNFKEQ. The CDR3 spans 15 residues. Losses at the gene ends were 2 bases for V and 3 bases for J; bases not matched to a gene: 5.

The V gene is TRBV4-3, the J gene TRBJ2-7, with TRBD2 matching 11 bases. The junction had 7 bases not matched to a gene; V was cut back by 1 base and J by 5 bases. The germline V gene has CDR1 LGHNA and CDR2 YSLEER. The CDR3 loop spans 16 amino acids. Written as DNA, the CDR3 is TGCGCCAGCAGCCAAGTAACTAGCGGGAGTGAACACGAGCAGTACTTC. Protein sequence: CASSQVTSGSEHEQYF.

The chain recombines TRBV5-6 with TRBJ2-3; the match to TRBD1 covers 7 bases. V shed 2 bases, J shed 1 base, and the junction held 7 bases outside the gene matches. The CDR3 consists of 16 residues. From germline, CDR1 is SGHDT and CDR2 YYEEEE. The CDR3 sequence is CASSLTGVSCTDTQYF. CDR3 bases: TGTGCCAGCAGCTTAACAGGGGTCTCTTGCACAGATACGCAGTATTTT.

The chain employs TRBV28 and TRBJ1-2, with no clear D. Germline-derived CDR1 and CDR2 are MDHEN and SYDVKM. The germline V and J ends were trimmed by 8 bases and 5 bases, with 12 bases remaining between them. CDR3 length: 12 amino acids. In nucleotides, the CDR3 is TGTGCCAGCTCCCCTAGATTGTATGGCTACACCTTC. The encoded protein is CASSPRLYGYTF.

This clone has only a few counts. CDR3 nucleotide sequence: TGCGCCAGCAGCCAAGAAATCCAGGGTAGCTACGAGCAGTACTTC. Translated, it gives CASSQEIQGSYEQYF. The chain uses TRBV4-3 and TRBJ2-5, with a possible D match to TRBD1 (5 bases). The end of the DNA is better explained by TRBJ2-7, so the J call may be wrong. Germline CDR1 LGHNA, CDR2 YSLEER. The CDR3 runs to 15 residues.

The rearrangement joins TRBV7-9 to TRBJ1-4; D is unclear. This CDR3 contains 13 residues. Trimming removed 1 base from V and 11 bases from J, with 11 bases in between. Germline values: CDR1 SEHNR, CDR2 FQNEAQ (reference sequence). DNA of the CDR3: TGTGCCAGCAGCTTAGGGTCGGGGTTGAAACTGTTTTTT. It specifies CASSLGSGLKLFF.

V is TRBV29-1 and J is TRBJ1-6, with 9 bases that match TRBD1. The germline CDR1 and CDR2 sequences are SQVTM and ANQGSEA. V trimming: 5 bases; J trimming: 6 bases; junction bases outside the gene matches: 2. There are 13 residues in the CDR3. CDR3 sequence reads: CSVSDRGNSPLHF. The DNA of the CDR3 is TGCAGCGTTTCGGACAGGGGTAATTCACCCCTCCACTTT.

The table lists this clone with a count of one. V is TRBV10-2 and J is TRBJ2-1, with 7 bases identical to TRBD2. Germline V gives CDR1 WSHSY, CDR2 SAAADI. The CDR3 contains 16 residues. The ends lost 3 bases at V and 0 bases at J; junction bases unmatched: 5. DNA for the CDR3: TGCGCCAGCAGTGATACAGCGGGGAGCTCCTACAATGAGCAGTTCTTC. It yields the protein CASSDTAGSSYNEQFF.

V gene TRBV6-1 combines with J gene TRBJ1-5, with 7 bases lining up with TRBD1. Looked up from germline, CDR1 is MNHNS and CDR2 is SASEGT. This CDR3 has 15 residues. V lost 3 bases and J lost 5; bases outside the gene matches: 7. The CDR3 here is CASSEGQLIHQPQHF. In DNA, the CDR3 is TGTGCCAGCAGTGAGGGACAGCTCATCCATCAGCCCCAGCATTTT.

This clone was seen a handful of times. The V call is TRBV11-3, the J call TRBJ1-1, with D possibly being TRBD1 (5 bases). Germline V CDR1 and CDR2: SGHNT, YENEEA. This CDR3 has 13 residues. The V end was cut by 6 bases, the J end by 1 base, with 9 bases between. The CDR3 spells CASRDKANTEAFF. The CDR3 DNA reads TGTGCCAGCAGGGACAAGGCGAACACTGAAGCTTTCTTT.

This chain connects TRBV5-8 to TRBJ2-1, with D tentatively TRBD1 (5 bases). Looked up from germline, CDR1 is SGHTS and CDR2 is YDEGEE. This CDR3 is 14 amino acids long. Trimming left V 1 base short and J 5 bases short, with 10 bases between. The CDR3 region is CASSLLGLDNEQFF. For the CDR3, the DNA is TGTGCCAGCAGCTTGTTGGGGCTCGACAATGAGCAGTTCTTC. The full variable domain, rest sourced from reference TRBV5-8 and TRBJ2-1, is EAGVTQSPTHLIKTRGQQATLRCSPISGHTSVYWYQQALGLGLQFLLWYDEGEERNRGNFPPRFSGRQFPNYSSELNVNALELEDSALYLCASSLLGLDNEQFFGPGTRLTVL.

V usage is TRBV25-1 and J usage is TRBJ2-3; TRBD2 agrees at 16 bases. Germline-derived CDR1 and CDR2 are MGHDK and SYGVNS. V trimming: 2 bases; J trimming: 3 bases; junction bases outside the gene matches: 5. There are 18 residues in the CDR3. Written as DNA, the CDR3 is TGTGCCAGCAGTGAAGGGACTAGCGGGAGGGTGAAGACAGATACGCAGTATTTT. This sequence encodes CASSEGTSGRVKTDTQYF.

The chain combines TRBV19 with TRBJ1-5; 8 bases match TRBD1. Germline CDR1 is LNHDA and CDR2 is SQIVND (reference sequence). CDR3 length: 16 residues. With 3 bases clipped from V and 0 bases from J, the junction kept 4 bases outside the gene matches. As DNA, the CDR3 is TGTGCCAGTAGTATGGGACAGGAACATAGCAATCAGCCCCAGCATTTT. This codes for CASSMGQEHSNQPQHF.

This clone occurred a few times. The chain joins TRBV28 to TRBJ2-3; 11 bases map to TRBD2. The J segment lost 0 bases and the V segment lost 7 bases, leaving 6 bases of the junction unmatched. Germline CDR1 is MDHEN and CDR2 is SYDVKM. This CDR3 comprises 16 residues. CDR3 bases: TGTGCCAGCATTCCGGGACTAGCGGAAAGCACAGATACGCAGTATTTT. This sequence encodes CASIPGLAESTDTQYF.